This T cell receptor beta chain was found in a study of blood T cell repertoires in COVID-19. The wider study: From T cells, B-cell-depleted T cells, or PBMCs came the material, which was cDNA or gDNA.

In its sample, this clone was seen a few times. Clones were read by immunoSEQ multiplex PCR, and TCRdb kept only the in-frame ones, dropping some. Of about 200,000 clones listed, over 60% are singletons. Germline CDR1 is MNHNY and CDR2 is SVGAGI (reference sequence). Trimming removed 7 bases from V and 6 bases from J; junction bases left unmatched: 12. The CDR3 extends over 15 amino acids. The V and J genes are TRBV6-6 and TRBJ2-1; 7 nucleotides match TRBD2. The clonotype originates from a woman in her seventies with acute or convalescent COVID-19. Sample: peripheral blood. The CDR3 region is CASIPRGELGNEQFF. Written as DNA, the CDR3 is TGTGCCAGCATCCCCCGGGGGGAGTTGGGCAATGAGCAGTTCTTC.